A single sample gave rise to the 21 T cell receptor beta chains below, sequenced in a study of T-cell reconstitution after alpha-beta-depleted transplantation in children. Unique molecular identifiers were incorporated into the prepared TCRbeta library. TCRdb re-called the PCR reads through MiXCR, storing one row per CDR3 protein. The sample holds 100,000 or so distinct CDR3 sequences; less than 25% are singletons and the top ten take over 20%. Sequencing used PBMCs, obtained before TCRalphabeta/CD19-depleted stem cell transplant. The origin of the receptors is a boy aged 2-9 years with acute lymphoblastic leukemia, due to receive a stem cell transplant.

This clonotype came up a few times. The chain combines TRBV9 with TRBJ2-7; perhaps TRBD2 as D (5 bases). V shed 0 bases and J shed 2 bases, with 12 bases lying between them. The CDR3 is 15 amino acids. CDR1 is SGDLS and CDR2 is YYNGEE in the germline V gene. The CDR3 DNA is TGTGCCAGCAGCGTAGGCTCCCCCGGGGCCTACGAGCAGTACTTC. Translated, it gives CASSVGSPGAYEQYF.

The chain recombines TRBV27 with TRBJ2-6; D is possibly TRBD2 (6 bases). The CDR3 length is 18 residues. From germline, CDR1 is MNHEY and CDR2 SMNVEV (reference sequence). The V and J ends lost 2 bases and 1 base respectively, with 15 bases between them. For the CDR3, the DNA is TGTGCCAGCAGTTTAAGAGGAATAGGAGGGTCTGGGGCCAACGTCCTGACTTTC. Protein: CASSLRGIGGSGANVLTF.

This chain links TRBV7-1 with TRBJ1-1; the D gene is possibly TRBD1 (6 bases). TRBV7-1 carries the ORF label, with uncertain function. Trimming cost V 8 bases and J 5 bases, with 15 bases left between them. The CDR3 has 13 residues. The CDR3 is CASQYRVQTEAFF. The CDR3 DNA follows: TGTGCCAGCCAGTACAGGGTACAAACTGAAGCTTTCTTT.

This clonotype showed up many times. The J gene is TRBJ1-5, the V gene TRBV15; D is ambiguous. V was trimmed by 3 bases and J by 5 bases, leaving 5 bases between them. The CDR3 length is 12 residues. Germline V gene sequence: CDR1 LNHNV, CDR2 YYDKDF (reference sequence). The CDR3 protein is CATSRQDQPQHF. In nucleotides, the CDR3 is TGTGCCACCAGCAGGCAAGATCAGCCCCAGCATTTT.

This clonotype was picked up many times. The V gene is TRBV28, the J gene TRBJ1-2; possibly TRBD1 for D (5 bases). CDR3 length: 12 amino acids. Trimming shortened V by 4 bases and J by 7 bases, and 10 bases separated the two germline ends. In germline, CDR1 is MDHEN, CDR2 SYDVKM. The CDR3 loop reads CASSSGTVGYTF. In DNA, the CDR3 is TGTGCCAGCAGTTCCGGGACGGTTGGCTACACCTTC.

The chain combines TRBV6-1 with TRBJ1-5; D is uncertain. From germline, CDR1 is MNHNS and CDR2 SASEGT. Trimming pared 8 bases from V and 3 bases from J, leaving 14 bases between. The CDR3 contains 14 residues. The CDR3 DNA reads as TGTGCCAGCCGCTCTTTCGCTTCCAATCAGCCCCAGCATTTT. It yields the protein CASRSFASNQPQHF.

The gene calls are TRBV20-1 and TRBJ2-7, with TRBD2 as a possible D gene (5 bases). CDR3 length equals 14 residues. Germline V gene data show CDR1 as DFQATT and CDR2 as SNEGSKA (reference sequence). Between the trimmed V and J ends, which lost 2 bases and 3 bases, there was a span of 14 bases. For the CDR3, the DNA is TGCAGTGCTAGATCGGGCGTAGGACTCTACGAGCAGTACTTC. It is translated as CSARSGVGLYEQYF.

The chain employs TRBV25-1 and TRBJ1-3; a weak D match, TRBD1 (5 bases). Trimming removed 6 bases from V and 2 bases from J, with 11 bases in between. There are 14 residues in the CDR3. CDR1 and CDR2 from the germline V gene are MGHDK and SYGVNS. CDR3 sequence (DNA): TGTGCCAGCAGCCCCGGGGGAGCTGGAAACACCATATATTTT. Amino acids: CASSPGGAGNTIYF.

This clonotype was seen more than once but under ten times. The chain joins TRBV5-1 to TRBJ2-1, with TRBD2 identical over 14 bases. The germline V gene has CDR1 SGHRS and CDR2 YFSETQ. V lost 0 bases, J lost 8 bases, and 10 bases stayed unmatched. The CDR3 has 18 residues. Written as DNA, the CDR3 is TGCGCCAGCAGCTTGGCGGGGACTAGCGGGAGTGTGATGTATGAGCAGTTCTTC. Translated, it gives CASSLAGTSGSVMYEQFF.

The chain employs TRBV5-5 and TRBJ2-7; D is possibly TRBD1 (5 bases). CDR3 length: 15 amino acids. Trimming took off 5 bases at V and 0 bases at J, with 15 bases between the two ends. Germline-derived CDR1 and CDR2 are SGHKS and YYEKEE (reference sequence). As DNA, the CDR3 is TGTGCCAGCAGGGCGACAGTCCCGAGCTCCTACGAGCAGTACTTC. Protein sequence: CASRATVPSSYEQYF.

The chain recombines TRBV19 with TRBJ2-2; tentatively, D is TRBD2 (6 bases). The length of the CDR3 is 15 residues. CDR1 LNHDA and CDR2 SQIVND come from the germline V gene (reference sequence). Trimming removed 7 bases at V and 6 bases at J, with 18 bases between. The CDR3 DNA reads as TGTGCCAGTACCCTTAGCGGAGGGGCCGCCGGGGAGCTGTTTTTT. Translated, it gives CASTLSGGAAGELFF.

This chain links TRBV7-2 with TRBJ1-5; the D gene is possibly TRBD1 (5 bases). Germline loops: CDR1 SGHTA, CDR2 FQGNSA. V was pared by 1 base and J by 4 bases, with 8 bases between. The CDR3 runs 14 residues. The chain's CDR3 is CASSLGGNNQPQHF. The CDR3 nucleotides read TGTGCCAGCAGCTTAGGGGGCAATAATCAGCCCCAGCATTTT.

This clonotype was counted many times. The chain employs TRBV7-2 and TRBJ2-7; a weak D match, TRBD1 (5 bases). Germline CDR1 reads SGHTA; CDR2 reads FQGNSA. The CDR3 is made up of 13 amino acids. V lost 5 bases and J lost 2, with 10 bases in between. As DNA, the CDR3 is TGTGCCAGCAGCACCAAGACAGCCTACGAGCAGTACTTC. Its protein is CASSTKTAYEQYF.

In its sample, this clonotype was seen a few times. The CDR3 sequence is CATSGPGTGELFF. DNA for the CDR3: TGTGCCACCAGTGGCCCAGGGACCGGGGAGCTGTTTTTT. The chain links TRBV24-1 to TRBJ2-2; D is perhaps TRBD1 (5 bases). The V end was cut by 5 bases, the J end by 5 bases, with 8 bases between. The CDR3 sequence is 13 residues long. Germline V gene data show CDR1 as KGHDR and CDR2 as SFDVKD.

This clonotype was detected ten times or more. The chain recombines TRBV12-3 or TRBV12-4 with TRBJ2-3; D gene uncertain. CDR3 length equals 16 residues. Trimming shortened V by 1 base and J by 3 bases, and 14 bases separated the two germline ends. The CDR3 protein is CASSLEPGHGTDTQYF. In nucleotides, the CDR3 is TGTGCCAGCAGTTTAGAACCGGGCCACGGGACAGATACGCAGTATTTT.

This clonotype was detected a few times. The CDR3 nucleotides are TGCAGTGCGGGGGAGCGGGGAGGCCTCAATGAGCAGTTCTTC. Translated, it gives CSAGERGGLNEQFF. The chain has TRBV20-1 and TRBJ2-1, with TRBD2 matching over 7 bases. The CDR3 spans 14 residues. CDR1 is DFQATT, CDR2 SNEGSKA, per germline (reference sequence). The ends lost 6 bases at V and 6 bases at J; junction bases unmatched: 11.

Note on this clonotype: The conserved final phenylalanine or tryptophan is absent from the CDR3, which likely points to a read error. The V and J genes are TRBV5-1 and TRBJ2-7; perhaps TRBD1 as D (7 bases). The CDR3 extends over 15 amino acids. Germline CDR1 reads SGHRS; CDR2 reads YFSETQ. Between the trimmed V and J ends, which lost 4 bases and 7 bases, there was a span of 21 bases. The CDR3 DNA sequence: TGCGCCAGCAGCGTGGAGGGGACTGGCAGGGGGGAGCAGTACTAC. This translates into CASSVEGTGRGEQYY.

The sample holds a few counts of this clonotype. V usage is TRBV11-2 and J usage is TRBJ2-3; D is undetermined. CDR1 and CDR2 from the germline V gene are SGHAT and FQNNGV. Trimming took off 3 bases at V and 5 bases at J, with 6 bases between the two ends. CDR3 length: 12 amino acids. As DNA, the CDR3 is TGTGCCAGCAGCTTTATGGGAGATACGCAGTATTTT. It encodes CASSFMGDTQYF.

The chain recombines TRBV4-3 with TRBJ2-2; weak D call: TRBD2 (5 bases). Trimming left V 0 bases short and J 0 bases short, with 11 bases between. Germline CDR1 reads LGHNA; CDR2 reads YSLEER. The CDR3 contains 17 residues. CDR3 sequence: CASSQDLAVANTGELFF. CDR3 DNA sequence: TGCGCCAGCAGCCAAGATCTAGCTGTTGCGAACACCGGGGAGCTGTTTTTT.

The chain has TRBV7-3 and TRBJ1-1, with D hard to call. The germline V gene has CDR1 SGHTA and CDR2 FQGTGA. CDR3 length equals 13 residues. V was pared by 1 base and J by 8 bases, with 11 bases between. CDR3 in amino acids: CASSLIGATEAFF. For the CDR3, the DNA is TGTGCCAGCAGCTTAATCGGCGCAACCGAAGCTTTCTTT.

The rearrangement uses TRBV24-1 and TRBJ2-1; 8 nucleotides align to TRBD2. Germline V gene lookup returns CDR1 KGHDR and CDR2 SFDVKD. The V segment lost 3 bases and the J segment 1 base; nucleotides outside the gene matches: 1. The CDR3 totals 15 residues. The CDR3 protein is CATSDPGGSYNEQFF. The CDR3 DNA is TGTGCCACCAGTGATCCGGGGGGGTCCTACAATGAGCAGTTCTTC.